A single sample is the source of the 10 T cell receptor beta chains below, sequenced in a study of cytomegalovirus exposure and HLA in healthy donors. In the PCR, 60 Vbeta and 13 Jbeta primers were used. Profiled with immunoSEQ multiplex PCR; TCRdb holds only in-frame clones, not every one. The sample contains approximately 75,000 clones, 65% to 90% of which appear only once. Sequenced: PBMCs. The receptor source for this set is a man in his 70s in good health and CMV-seropositive.

The rearrangement joins TRBV28 to TRBJ1-2, with D possibly TRBD1 on 6 matching bases. The germline V gene encodes CDR1 MDHEN and CDR2 SYDVKM. Trimming shortened V by 5 bases and J by 0 bases, and 16 bases separated the two germline ends. The CDR3 has 16 residues. The CDR3 region has the DNA TGTGCCAGCAGTGGACAGACCACTTTCTCTAACTATGGCTACACCTTC. It specifies CASSGQTTFSNYGYTF.

The genes are TRBV6-4 and TRBJ2-1; the D is unclear. The CDR3 length is 13 residues. Germline CDR1 and CDR2: MRHNA and SNTAGT. Trimming left V 8 bases short and J 3 bases short, with 11 bases between. CDR3 nucleotides: TGTGCCAGCGCCCCCGATAGCTACAATGAGCAGTTCTTC. Amino acid sequence: CASAPDSYNEQFF.

This clone was seen a few times. The chain recombines TRBV28 with TRBJ2-7; 9 nucleotides align to TRBD1. This CDR3 is built from 14 residues. Trimming cost V 6 bases and J 3 bases; bases outside gene matches: 6. Germline CDR1 reads MDHEN; CDR2 reads SYDVKM. The CDR3 DNA follows: TGTGCCAGCAGGCGGACAGGGGTGGTCTACGAGCAGTACTTC. Translating gives CASRRTGVVYEQYF.

The chain has TRBV19 and TRBJ1-4; the match to TRBD1 covers 7 bases. CDR3 length equals 15 residues. J lost 4 bases, V lost 1 base, and 3 bases had no gene match. In germline, CDR1 is LNHDA, CDR2 SQIVND (reference sequence). This CDR3 is CASSIAGTVNEKLFF. CDR3 nucleotides: TGTGCCAGTAGTATAGCGGGGACAGTTAATGAAAAACTGTTTTTT.

This sequence joins TRBV28 and TRBJ1-5, with 9 nucleotides matching TRBD1. Germline values: CDR1 MDHEN, CDR2 SYDVKM. The CDR3 extends over 14 amino acids. Trimming took 4 bases from V and 4 from J; bases not matched to a gene: 2. The CDR3 region is CASSSGQGNQPQHF. DNA of the CDR3: TGTGCCAGCAGTTCGGGACAGGGAAATCAGCCCCAGCATTTT.

The rearrangement joins TRBV6-5 to TRBJ2-7, with a possible D match to TRBD1 (6 bases). This CDR3 contains 13 residues. The ends were cut back, 8 bases at V and 7 bases at J, with 18 bases in the middle. Germline loops: CDR1 MNHEY, CDR2 SVGAGI. The CDR3 bases are TGTGCCAGCGGCCAAGGGGGAGATCGAGAGCAGTACTTC. Its protein product is CASGQGGDREQYF.

The chain has TRBV4-1 and TRBJ2-7, with D uncertain. CDR3 length: 13 residues. The V and J ends lost 4 bases and 4 bases respectively, with 11 bases between them. Per germline, CDR1 MGHRA and CDR2 YSYEKL. CDR3 in amino acids: CASSRQANYEQYF. CDR3 DNA sequence: TGCGCCAGCAGCCGTCAGGCCAATTACGAGCAGTACTTC.

The V and J genes are TRBV4-2 and TRBJ2-2; tentative D call: TRBD2 (5 bases). The CDR3 covers 18 residues. The germline V gene encodes CDR1 LGHNA and CDR2 YNFKEQ. Trimming removed 1 base from V and 6 bases from J, with 21 bases in between. CDR3 DNA sequence: TGTGCCAGCAGCCAAGCGACTACTAGTCTGACTGGACCCGGGGAGCTGTTTTTT. It translates to CASSQATTSLTGPGELFF.

This rearrangement joins TRBV9 to TRBJ1-6; 9 bases are a match to TRBD1. This CDR3 spans 15 amino acids. V lost 4 bases and J lost 8; bases outside the gene matches: 7. The germline CDR1 and CDR2 sequences are SGDLS and YYNGEE. For the CDR3, the DNA is TGTGCCAGCAGCACCCGACAGGGGGAGGATTCACCCCTCCACTTT. Encoded protein: CASSTRQGEDSPLHF.

The chain carries TRBV6-1 and TRBJ2-1, with 11 bases identical to TRBD2. V was clipped by 2 bases and J by 8 bases; unmatched bases: 5. This CDR3 has 15 residues. The germline V gene has CDR1 MNHNS and CDR2 SASEGT. The CDR3 DNA reads as TGTGCCAGCAGTGAACTAGCGGGAGGTTTGGATGAGCAGTTCTTC. Encoded protein: CASSELAGGLDEQFF.